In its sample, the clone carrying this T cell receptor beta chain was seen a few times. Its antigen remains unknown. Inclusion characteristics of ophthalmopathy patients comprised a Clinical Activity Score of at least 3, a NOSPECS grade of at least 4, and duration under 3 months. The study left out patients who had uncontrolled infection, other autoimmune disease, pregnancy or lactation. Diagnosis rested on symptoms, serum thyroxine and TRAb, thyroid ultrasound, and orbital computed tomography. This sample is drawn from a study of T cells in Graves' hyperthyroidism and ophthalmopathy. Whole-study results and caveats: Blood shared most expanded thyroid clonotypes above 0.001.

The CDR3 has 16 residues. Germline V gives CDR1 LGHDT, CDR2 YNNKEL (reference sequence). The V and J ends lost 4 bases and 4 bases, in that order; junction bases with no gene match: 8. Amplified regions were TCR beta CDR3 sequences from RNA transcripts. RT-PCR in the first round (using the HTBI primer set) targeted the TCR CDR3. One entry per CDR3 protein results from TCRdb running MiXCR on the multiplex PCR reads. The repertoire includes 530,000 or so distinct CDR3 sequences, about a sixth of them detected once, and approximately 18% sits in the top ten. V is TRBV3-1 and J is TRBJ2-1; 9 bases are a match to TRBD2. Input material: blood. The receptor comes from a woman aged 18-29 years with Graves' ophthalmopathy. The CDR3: CASSPQGGGVYNEQFF. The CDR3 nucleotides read TGTGCCAGCAGCCCCCAGGGCGGGGGGGTGTACAATGAGCAGTTCTTC.